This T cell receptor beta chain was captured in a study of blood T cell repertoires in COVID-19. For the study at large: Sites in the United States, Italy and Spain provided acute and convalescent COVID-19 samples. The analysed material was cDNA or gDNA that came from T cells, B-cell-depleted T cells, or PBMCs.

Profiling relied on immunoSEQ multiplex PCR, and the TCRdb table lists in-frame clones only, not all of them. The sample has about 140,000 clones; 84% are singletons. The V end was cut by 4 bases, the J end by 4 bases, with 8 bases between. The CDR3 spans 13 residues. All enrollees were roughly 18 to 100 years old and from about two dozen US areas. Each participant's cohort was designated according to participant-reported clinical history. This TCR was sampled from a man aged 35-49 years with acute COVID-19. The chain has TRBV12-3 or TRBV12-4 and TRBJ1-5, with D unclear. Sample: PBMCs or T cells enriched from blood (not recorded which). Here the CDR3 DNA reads TGTGCCAGCAGTTCGCCAGGAAATCAGCCCCAGCATTTT. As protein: CASSSPGNQPQHF.